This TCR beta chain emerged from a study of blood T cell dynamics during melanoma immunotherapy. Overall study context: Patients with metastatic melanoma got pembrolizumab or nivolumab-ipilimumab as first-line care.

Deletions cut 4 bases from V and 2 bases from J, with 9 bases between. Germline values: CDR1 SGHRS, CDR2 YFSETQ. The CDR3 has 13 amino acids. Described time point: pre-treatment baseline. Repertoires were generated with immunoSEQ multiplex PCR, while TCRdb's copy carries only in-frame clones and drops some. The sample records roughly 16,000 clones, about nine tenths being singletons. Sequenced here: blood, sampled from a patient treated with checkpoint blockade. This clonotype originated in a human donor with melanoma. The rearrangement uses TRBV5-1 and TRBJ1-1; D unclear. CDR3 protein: CASSLSLNTEAFF. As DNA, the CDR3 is TGCGCCAGCAGCCTCAGCCTCAACACTGAAGCTTTCTTT.